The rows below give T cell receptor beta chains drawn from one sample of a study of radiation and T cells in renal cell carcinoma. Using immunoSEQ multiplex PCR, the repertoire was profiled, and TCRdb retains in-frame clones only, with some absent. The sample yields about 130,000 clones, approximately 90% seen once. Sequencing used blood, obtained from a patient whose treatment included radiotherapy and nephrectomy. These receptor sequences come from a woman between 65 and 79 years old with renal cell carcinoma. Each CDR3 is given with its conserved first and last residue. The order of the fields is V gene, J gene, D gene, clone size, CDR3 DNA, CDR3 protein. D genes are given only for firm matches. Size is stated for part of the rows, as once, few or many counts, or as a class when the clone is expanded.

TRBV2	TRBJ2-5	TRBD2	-	TGTGCCAGCAGAGCGGGGGGGCCCCACGAGACCCAGTACTTC	CASRAGGPHETQYF
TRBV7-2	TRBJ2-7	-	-	TGTGCCAGCAGCTCAGTGGGGTACGAGCAGTACTTC	CASSSVGYEQYF
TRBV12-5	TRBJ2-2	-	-	TGTGCTAGTGGACAAGGGGGGGCCGGGGAGCTGTTTTTT	CASGQGGAGELFF
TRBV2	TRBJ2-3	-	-	TGTGCCAGCAGTGAAATTTTTGGGGGCCGCTCAGATACGCAGTATTTT	CASSEIFGGRSDTQYF
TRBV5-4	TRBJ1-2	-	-	TGTGCCAGCTACGCGCGGGGTGGCTATGGCTACACCTTC	CASYARGGYGYTF
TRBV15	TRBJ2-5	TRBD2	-	TGTGCCACCAGCAGAGATCGGGCTAGCGGTACCCAGTACTTC	CATSRDRASGTQYF
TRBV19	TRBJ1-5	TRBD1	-	TGTGCCAGCCAAGCGACAGGGTCGCGTCAGCCCCAGCATTTT	CASQATGSRQPQHF
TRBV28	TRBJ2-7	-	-	TGTGCCAGCACCGATAGGGGTTACTACGAGCAGTACTTC	CASTDRGYYEQYF
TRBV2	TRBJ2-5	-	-	TGTGCCGGCCATAAGGGGAGAGCGGAGACCCAGTACTTC	CAGHKGRAETQYF
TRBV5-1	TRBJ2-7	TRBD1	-	TGCGCCAGCAGCTTAGTCTCATCCGGGACAGGGAATAGGTACGAGCAGTACTTC	CASSLVSSGTGNRYEQYF
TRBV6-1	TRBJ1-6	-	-	TGTGCCAGCAGTGAACGGCAGGTGCTAAGCTCCTATAATTCACCCCTCCACTTT	CASSERQVLSSYNSPLHF
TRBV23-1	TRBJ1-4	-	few	TGCGCCAGCAGTCGAGCAGGGCGAATTGAAAAACTGTTTTTT	CASSRAGRIEKLFF
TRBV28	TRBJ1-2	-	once	TGTGCCAGCAGTTCCTTGGGGGGCTACACCTTC	CASSSLGGYTF